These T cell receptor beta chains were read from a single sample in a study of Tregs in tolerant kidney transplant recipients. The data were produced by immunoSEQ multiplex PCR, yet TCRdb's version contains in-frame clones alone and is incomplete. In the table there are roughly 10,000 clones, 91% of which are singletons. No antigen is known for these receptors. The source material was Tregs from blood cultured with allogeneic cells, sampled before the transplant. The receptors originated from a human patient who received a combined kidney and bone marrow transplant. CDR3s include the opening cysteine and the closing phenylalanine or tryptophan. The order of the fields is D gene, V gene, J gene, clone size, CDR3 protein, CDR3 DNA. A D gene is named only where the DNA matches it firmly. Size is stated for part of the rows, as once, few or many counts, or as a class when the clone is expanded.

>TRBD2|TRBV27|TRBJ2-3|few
CASTQTSVGTDTQYF
TGTGCCAGCACCCAGACTAGCGTGGGCACAGATACGCAGTATTTT
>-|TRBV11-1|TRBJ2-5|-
CASSLRAGQETQYF
TGTGCCAGCAGCTTAAGGGCAGGCCAAGAGACCCAGTACTTC
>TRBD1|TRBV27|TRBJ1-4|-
CASRVAGGEKLFF
TGTGCCAGCAGGGTCGCAGGGGGTGAAAAACTGTTTTTT
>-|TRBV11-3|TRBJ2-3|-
CASSPLGLTDTQYF
TGTGCCAGCAGCCCCCTAGGTCTCACAGATACGCAGTATTTT
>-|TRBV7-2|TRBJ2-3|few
CASIRGTDTQYF
TGTGCCAGCATCCGGGGGACAGATACGCAGTATTTT
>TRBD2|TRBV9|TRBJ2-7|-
CASSRLAGGTYEQYF
TGTGCCAGCAGCCGACTAGCGGGAGGAACCTACGAGCAGTACTTC
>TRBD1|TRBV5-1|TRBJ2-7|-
CASSSGQLAYEQYF
TGCGCCAGCAGCTCGGGACAGTTAGCCTACGAGCAGTACTTC
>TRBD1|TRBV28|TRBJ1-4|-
CAPSTGNEKLFF
TGTGCCCCTTCGACAGGGAATGAAAAACTGTTTTTT
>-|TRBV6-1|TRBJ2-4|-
CASSTSGAANIQYF
TGTGCCAGCAGCACCTCAGGGGCGGCCAACATTCAGTACTTC
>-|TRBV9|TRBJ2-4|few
CASSVGGAKNIQYF
TGTGCCAGCAGCGTAGGGGGGGCCAAAAACATTCAGTACTTC
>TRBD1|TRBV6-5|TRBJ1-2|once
CASSSRGGYTF
TGTGCCAGCAGTTCCAGGGGGGGCTACACCTTC
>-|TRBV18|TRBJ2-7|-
CASSPVRDSYEQYF
TGTGCCAGCTCACCAGTGAGGGATTCCTACGAGCAGTACTTC
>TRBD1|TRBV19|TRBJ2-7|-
CASSMLGQEFHEQYF
TGTGCCAGTAGTATGCTGGGACAGGAGTTCCACGAGCAGTACTTC
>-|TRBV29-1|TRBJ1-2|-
CSVAYDSRLYGYTF
TGCAGCGTGGCCTATGACAGCCGACTCTATGGCTACACCTTC
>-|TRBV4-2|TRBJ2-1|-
CASSQGEGGRDNEQFF
TGTGCCAGCAGCCAGGGCGAGGGGGGCCGGGACAATGAGCAGTTCTTC
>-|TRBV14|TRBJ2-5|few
CASSQGRERETQYF
TGTGCCAGCAGCCAAGGGAGGGAACGGGAGACCCAGTACTTC
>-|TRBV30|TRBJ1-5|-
CAWSNDNPQPQHF
TGTGCCTGGAGTAATGACAATCCTCAACCCCAGCATTTT
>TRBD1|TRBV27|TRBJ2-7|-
CASSPFWDRVGEQYF
TGTGCCAGCAGTCCGTTTTGGGACAGGGTGGGCGAGCAGTACTTC
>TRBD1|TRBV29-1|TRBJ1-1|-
CSVARQGPNTEAFF
TGCAGCGTGGCAAGACAGGGACCGAACACTGAAGCTTTCTTT
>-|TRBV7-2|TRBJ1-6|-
CASSLEGVRLWSPLHF
TGTGCCAGCAGCTTAGAAGGGGTCCGTCTTTGGTCACCCCTCCACTTT
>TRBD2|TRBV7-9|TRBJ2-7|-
CASSLREQYEQYF
TGTGCCAGCAGCTTGCGGGAGCAGTACGAGCAGTACTTC
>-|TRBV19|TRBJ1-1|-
CASCRGGGRMNTEAFF
TGTGCCAGTTGTCGGGGCGGGGGTCGCATGAACACTGAAGCTTTCTTT
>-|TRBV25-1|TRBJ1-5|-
CASITPQRGANQPQHF
TGTGCCAGCATAACCCCTCAGAGGGGGGCCAATCAGCCCCAGCATTTT
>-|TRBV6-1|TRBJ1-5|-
CASSERGNQPQHF
TGTGCCAGCAGTGAAAGGGGCAATCAGCCCCAGCATTTT
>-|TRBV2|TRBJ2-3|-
CASSEWGTDTQYF
TGTGCCAGCAGTGAGTGGGGAACAGATACGCAGTATTTT
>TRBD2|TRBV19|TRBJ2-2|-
CATHGTSGGHTGELFF
TGTGCCACACACGGGACTAGCGGGGGGCACACCGGGGAGCTGTTTTTT
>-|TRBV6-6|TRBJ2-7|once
CASSPRGYEQYF
TGTGCCAGCAGTCCCAGGGGTTACGAGCAGTACTTC
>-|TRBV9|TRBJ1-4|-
CASSVGHATNEKLFF
TGTGCCAGCAGCGTTGGGCACGCAACTAATGAAAAACTGTTTTTT
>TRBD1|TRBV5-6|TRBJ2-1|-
CASSTGTGVYNEQFF
TGTGCCAGCAGCACCGGGACAGGGGTCTACAATGAGCAGTTCTTC
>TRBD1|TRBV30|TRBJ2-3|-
CAWSRRGDTQYF
TGTGCCTGGAGTCGCAGGGGGGATACGCAGTATTTT
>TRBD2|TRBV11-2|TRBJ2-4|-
CASSFAPGGAKNIQYF
TGTGCCAGCAGCTTCGCACCGGGAGGAGCCAAAAACATTCAGTACTTC
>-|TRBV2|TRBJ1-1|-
CASSGGEAMNTEAFF
TGTGCCAGCAGTGGAGGGGAGGCCATGAACACTGAAGCTTTCTTT
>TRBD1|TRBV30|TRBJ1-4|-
CAWRTGGAYEKLFF
TGTGCCTGGAGAACAGGGGGCGCTTATGAAAAACTGTTTTTT
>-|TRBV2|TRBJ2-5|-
CASSGWGHQETQYF
TGTGCCAGCAGTGGTTGGGGACACCAGGAGACCCAGTACTTC
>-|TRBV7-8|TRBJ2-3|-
CASIGSDTQYF
TGTGCCAGCATTGGTAGCGATACGCAGTATTTT
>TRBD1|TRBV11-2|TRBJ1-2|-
CASSLAGQGYYGYTF
TGTGCCAGCAGCTTAGCGGGACAGGGGTACTATGGCTACACCTTC
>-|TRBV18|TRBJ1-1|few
CASSPGVNTEAFF
TGTGCCAGCTCACCGGGTGTGAACACTGAAGCTTTCTTT
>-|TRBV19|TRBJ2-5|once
CASTNLAQGETQYF
TGTGCCAGTACTAACTTAGCCCAGGGGGAGACCCAGTACTTC
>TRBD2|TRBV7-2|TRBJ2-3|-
CASSIFGLADLGTDTQYF
TGTGCCAGCAGCATATTCGGACTAGCGGATCTCGGCACAGATACGCAGTATTTT
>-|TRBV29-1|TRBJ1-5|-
CSVGGFNQPQHF
TGCAGCGTTGGGGGTTTCAATCAGCCCCAGCATTTT